The rows below give T cell receptor beta chains drawn from one sample of a study of blood T cell repertoires in COVID-19. TCRdb's copy holds only in-frame clones and misses some; the assay was immunoSEQ multiplex PCR. The sample lists approximately 100,000 clones, about 85% occurring once. Input material: peripheral blood. These receptor sequences come from a woman in her sixties or seventies with active or convalescent COVID-19. The CDR3 runs from the conserved cysteine through the conserved F or W. Each record gives: D gene, V gene, clone size, J gene, CDR3 DNA, CDR3 protein. D genes are given only for firm matches. Some rows have no size entry. The others give once, few or many, or a class for an expanded clone.

D gene: .; V gene: TRBV11-2; clone size: .; J gene: TRBJ1-2; CDR3 DNA: TGTGCCAGCAGCTCCGAAGAGTCTGGCTACACCTTC; CDR3 protein: CASSSEESGYTF
D gene: TRBD1; V gene: TRBV10-1; clone size: .; J gene: TRBJ1-6; CDR3 DNA: TGCGCCAGCAGCGTGACAGGGGCCAATTCACCCCTCCACTTT; CDR3 protein: CASSVTGANSPLHF
D gene: .; V gene: TRBV2; clone size: .; J gene: TRBJ2-3; CDR3 DNA: TGTGCCAGCAGTGGGCAGGGCACAGATACGCAGTATTTT; CDR3 protein: CASSGQGTDTQYF
D gene: TRBD2; V gene: TRBV5-1; clone size: .; J gene: TRBJ2-5; CDR3 DNA: TGCGCCAGCAGCTTGGGGACTAGCGGGAGGATTCTAGAGACCCAGTACTTC; CDR3 protein: CASSLGTSGRILETQYF
D gene: .; V gene: TRBV6-1; clone size: .; J gene: TRBJ1-1; CDR3 DNA: TGTGCCAGCAGTGAAGCACCAGGGGTTGGGAACACTGAAGCTTTCTTT; CDR3 protein: CASSEAPGVGNTEAFF
D gene: TRBD2; V gene: TRBV9; clone size: .; J gene: TRBJ2-7; CDR3 DNA: TGTGCCAGCAGCGTAGGTGGCGGGAGTAGAGAGCAGTACTTC; CDR3 protein: CASSVGGGSREQYF
D gene: .; V gene: TRBV5-1; clone size: .; J gene: TRBJ2-3; CDR3 DNA: TGCGCCAGCAGCTTGGGGGGGCAGCCAGATACGCAGTATTTT; CDR3 protein: CASSLGGQPDTQYF
D gene: .; V gene: TRBV15; clone size: .; J gene: TRBJ1-5; CDR3 DNA: TGTGCCACCAATGGGGGCGCCCTAGGTCAGCCCCAGCATTTT; CDR3 protein: CATNGGALGQPQHF
D gene: TRBD1; V gene: TRBV7-2; clone size: .; J gene: TRBJ2-4; CDR3 DNA: TGTGCCAGCAGCTCTGGGGGACAGGGGGCGGCAAAAAACATTCAGTACTTC; CDR3 protein: CASSSGGQGAAKNIQYF
D gene: .; V gene: TRBV14; clone size: .; J gene: TRBJ1-2; CDR3 DNA: TGTGCCAGCAGCCAAGATGGTAGAGGGAATGGCTACACCTTC; CDR3 protein: CASSQDGRGNGYTF
D gene: TRBD2; V gene: TRBV7-7; clone size: .; J gene: TRBJ2-7; CDR3 DNA: TGTGCTAGCAGCCCAACTAGCGGGTCCTGGGAGCAGTACTTC; CDR3 protein: CASSPTSGSWEQYF
D gene: .; V gene: TRBV27; clone size: .; J gene: TRBJ1-1; CDR3 DNA: TGTGCCAGCAGCCTGAGTGAAGGGGCGAGGAACACTGAAGCTTTCTTT; CDR3 protein: CASSLSEGARNTEAFF
D gene: TRBD1; V gene: TRBV7-2; clone size: .; J gene: TRBJ1-3; CDR3 DNA: TGTGCCAGCAGCCACCGGGCCGGGACAGGGTTCTTCTCTGGAAACACCATATATTTT; CDR3 protein: CASSHRAGTGFFSGNTIYF
D gene: TRBD2; V gene: TRBV12-3/TRBV12-4; clone size: .; J gene: TRBJ2-7; CDR3 DNA: TGTGCCAGCAGTTTCTCCCAGGGAGGGGAGCAGTACTTC; CDR3 protein: CASSFSQGGEQYF
D gene: .; V gene: TRBV4-3; clone size: .; J gene: TRBJ1-5; CDR3 DNA: TGCGCCAGCAGCCAAGAAGTACAGGGCGGCAATCAGCCCCAGCATTTT; CDR3 protein: CASSQEVQGGNQPQHF
D gene: .; V gene: TRBV3-1/TRBV3-2; clone size: once; J gene: TRBJ2-7; CDR3 DNA: TGTGCCAGCAGCCCGATTCTAAACGAGCAGTACTTC; CDR3 protein: CASSPILNEQYF
D gene: TRBD2; V gene: TRBV6-5; clone size: .; J gene: TRBJ2-2; CDR3 DNA: TGTGCCAGCATGCGGGGGGGTACGAACACCGGGGAGCTGTTTTTT; CDR3 protein: CASMRGGTNTGELFF
D gene: TRBD1; V gene: TRBV7-2; clone size: .; J gene: TRBJ1-4; CDR3 DNA: TGTGCCAGCAGCCCCAGGACAGGGGGTAATGAAAAACTGTTTTTT; CDR3 protein: CASSPRTGGNEKLFF
D gene: .; V gene: TRBV29-1; clone size: .; J gene: TRBJ2-3; CDR3 DNA: TGCAGCTCCCGCCAGGGGTCCACAGATACGCAGTATTTT; CDR3 protein: CSSRQGSTDTQYF
D gene: TRBD1; V gene: TRBV19; clone size: .; J gene: TRBJ1-5; CDR3 DNA: TGTGCCAGTAGATATAACAGGGGGGGAAGCAATCAGCCCCAGCATTTT; CDR3 protein: CASRYNRGGSNQPQHF
D gene: .; V gene: TRBV5-1; clone size: .; J gene: TRBJ1-1; CDR3 DNA: TGCGCCAGCAGCCTGGACCCCAGAGGGAACACTGAAGCTTTCTTT; CDR3 protein: CASSLDPRGNTEAFF
D gene: .; V gene: TRBV28; clone size: few; J gene: TRBJ1-3; CDR3 DNA: TGTGCCAGCAGTTTAGGGGCCAAACAGGGCTCGTCTGGAAACACCATATATTTT; CDR3 protein: CASSLGAKQGSSGNTIYF
D gene: TRBD2; V gene: TRBV3-1/TRBV3-2; clone size: .; J gene: TRBJ2-7; CDR3 DNA: TGTGCCAGCAGCCGAAGGACTAGCGGGAACCGTTACGAGCAGTACTTC; CDR3 protein: CASSRRTSGNRYEQYF
D gene: TRBD1; V gene: TRBV18; clone size: .; J gene: TRBJ1-1; CDR3 DNA: TGTGCCAGCTCAACTACCGACAGGGACACTGAAGCTTTCTTT; CDR3 protein: CASSTTDRDTEAFF
D gene: TRBD1; V gene: TRBV19; clone size: .; J gene: TRBJ2-7; CDR3 DNA: TGTGCCAGTAGTATAGTTCGCGGTAGACAGGGGGCCCACGAGCAGTACTTC; CDR3 protein: CASSIVRGRQGAHEQYF
D gene: .; V gene: TRBV30; clone size: .; J gene: TRBJ2-1; CDR3 DNA: TGTGCCTGGAGTCTTTTTGGGCGGACATCCTACAATGAGCAGTTCTTC; CDR3 protein: CAWSLFGRTSYNEQFF
D gene: .; V gene: TRBV28; clone size: .; J gene: TRBJ1-6; CDR3 DNA: TGTGCCAGCACCCCTTGGCCAGGGCATTCACCCCTCCACTTT; CDR3 protein: CASTPWPGHSPLHF
D gene: TRBD2; V gene: TRBV7-2; clone size: .; J gene: TRBJ2-3; CDR3 DNA: TGTGCCAGCAGCTCCAACGTACTAGCGGGCCTGAACACAGATACGCAGTATTTT; CDR3 protein: CASSSNVLAGLNTDTQYF
D gene: TRBD1; V gene: TRBV18; clone size: .; J gene: TRBJ2-2; CDR3 DNA: TGTGCCAGCTCACCACCCCGCCAGGGGGTATCCGGGGAGCTGTTTTTT; CDR3 protein: CASSPPRQGVSGELFF
D gene: TRBD1; V gene: TRBV9; clone size: .; J gene: TRBJ1-1; CDR3 DNA: TGTGCCAGCAGCGTAGGGAACAGGGGGAACACTGAAGCTTTCTTT; CDR3 protein: CASSVGNRGNTEAFF
D gene: TRBD2; V gene: TRBV27; clone size: .; J gene: TRBJ2-7; CDR3 DNA: TGTGCCAGCAGTTTATTGGCTAGCGGGAAGTTACGCGAGCAGTACTTC; CDR3 protein: CASSLLASGKLREQYF
D gene: .; V gene: TRBV11-2; clone size: .; J gene: TRBJ2-5; CDR3 DNA: TGTGCCAGCAGCACCCACTTCGGGGAGACCCAGTACTTC; CDR3 protein: CASSTHFGETQYF
D gene: TRBD2; V gene: TRBV6-2/TRBV6-3; clone size: few; J gene: TRBJ2-2; CDR3 DNA: TGTGCCAGCAGTTTTCCTAGCGGGGTTGGCACCGGGGAGCTGTTTTTT; CDR3 protein: CASSFPSGVGTGELFF
D gene: TRBD1; V gene: TRBV11-2; clone size: .; J gene: TRBJ2-7; CDR3 DNA: TGTGCCAGCAGCTTACGGACAGGCCCCTACGAGCAGTACTTC; CDR3 protein: CASSLRTGPYEQYF
D gene: TRBD1; V gene: TRBV2; clone size: .; J gene: TRBJ1-2; CDR3 DNA: TGTGCCAGCAGTGAAGCAGCACAGGGGGCCTTAGGCTACACCTTC; CDR3 protein: CASSEAAQGALGYTF
D gene: .; V gene: TRBV7-2; clone size: once; J gene: TRBJ1-5; CDR3 DNA: TGTGCCAGCAGTCAAGTGGGAGATCAGCCCCAGCATTTT; CDR3 protein: CASSQVGDQPQHF
D gene: .; V gene: TRBV4-1; clone size: .; J gene: TRBJ2-7; CDR3 DNA: TGCGCCAGCAGCCAAGCATCCGGGACTCCCAGAATCGAGCAGTACTTC; CDR3 protein: CASSQASGTPRIEQYF
D gene: TRBD2; V gene: TRBV4-1; clone size: .; J gene: TRBJ2-2; CDR3 DNA: TGCGCCAGCAGCCTATCCCACTTCCTTAGCGGGACTAACACCGGGGAGCTGTTTTTT; CDR3 protein: CASSLSHFLSGTNTGELFF
D gene: .; V gene: TRBV5-1; clone size: .; J gene: TRBJ2-7; CDR3 DNA: TGCGCCAGCAGCTTTTTTGGGGCCTCCTACGAGCAGTACTTC; CDR3 protein: CASSFFGASYEQYF
D gene: .; V gene: TRBV3-1/TRBV3-2; clone size: .; J gene: TRBJ2-2; CDR3 DNA: TGTGCCAGCAGCACACGAAGACCGGGACAAGCGAACACCGGGGAGCTGTTTTTT; CDR3 protein: CASSTRRPGQANTGELFF
D gene: .; V gene: TRBV18; clone size: .; J gene: TRBJ1-6; CDR3 DNA: TGTGCCAGCTCACCACGGTCACAGGATAATTCACCCCTCCACTTT; CDR3 protein: CASSPRSQDNSPLHF
D gene: .; V gene: TRBV9; clone size: .; J gene: TRBJ2-7; CDR3 DNA: TGTGCCAGCAGCGCCCACCCCGGGCAGGGTGAGCAGTACTTC; CDR3 protein: CASSAHPGQGEQYF
D gene: TRBD2; V gene: TRBV4-1; clone size: .; J gene: TRBJ2-1; CDR3 DNA: TGCGCCAGCAGCCCGCCGGGACTAGTTCTCAATGAGCAGTTCTTC; CDR3 protein: CASSPPGLVLNEQFF
D gene: .; V gene: TRBV6-6; clone size: .; J gene: TRBJ1-1; CDR3 DNA: TGTGCCAGCAGTCTCAAACAGGGTGCGAACACTGAAGCTTTCTTT; CDR3 protein: CASSLKQGANTEAFF
D gene: TRBD2; V gene: TRBV30; clone size: .; J gene: TRBJ2-4; CDR3 DNA: TGTGCCTGGAGTAGACTAGCCGGAGGCCTGGGGAACATTCAGTACTTC; CDR3 protein: CAWSRLAGGLGNIQYF
D gene: .; V gene: TRBV24-1; clone size: .; J gene: TRBJ2-1; CDR3 DNA: TGTGCCACCGCCTCCCGGGACTCCCTGGGAGACTACAATGAGCAGTTCTTC; CDR3 protein: CATASRDSLGDYNEQFF
D gene: TRBD1; V gene: TRBV18; clone size: .; J gene: TRBJ2-2; CDR3 DNA: TGTGCCAGCTCACAGTCCGGGACAGGTTTCACCGGGGAGCTGTTTTTT; CDR3 protein: CASSQSGTGFTGELFF
D gene: TRBD2; V gene: TRBV24-1; clone size: .; J gene: TRBJ2-7; CDR3 DNA: TGTGCCACCAGTGATCCGGGACTAGCGGGAGGCGGGGAGCAGTACTTC; CDR3 protein: CATSDPGLAGGGEQYF
D gene: TRBD2; V gene: TRBV15; clone size: .; J gene: TRBJ2-7; CDR3 DNA: TGTGCCACCAGCAGAGCTACGGGGGGATCCTACGAGCAGTACTTC; CDR3 protein: CATSRATGGSYEQYF
D gene: .; V gene: TRBV28; clone size: .; J gene: TRBJ1-1; CDR3 DNA: TGTGCCAGCAGTTTTTCGGGAGGGGGGAACACTGAAGCTTTCTTT; CDR3 protein: CASSFSGGGNTEAFF
D gene: .; V gene: TRBV18; clone size: .; J gene: TRBJ1-6; CDR3 DNA: TGTGCCAGTCGGGGGGTAAGCTCCTATAATTCACCCCTCCACTTT; CDR3 protein: CASRGVSSYNSPLHF
D gene: .; V gene: TRBV11-2; clone size: .; J gene: TRBJ1-3; CDR3 DNA: TGTGCCAGCAGCCGCATTCGGTACACCATATATTTT; CDR3 protein: CASSRIRYTIYF
D gene: TRBD1; V gene: TRBV14; clone size: .; J gene: TRBJ1-1; CDR3 DNA: TGTGCCAGCAGCTACAGACAGGGAGCCTATAACACTGAAGCTTTCTTT; CDR3 protein: CASSYRQGAYNTEAFF
D gene: .; V gene: TRBV7-9; clone size: .; J gene: TRBJ2-5; CDR3 DNA: TGTGCCAGCAGACAGGACGGTTCTACTGAGACCCAGTACTTC; CDR3 protein: CASRQDGSTETQYF
D gene: .; V gene: TRBV19; clone size: .; J gene: TRBJ2-5; CDR3 DNA: TGTGCCAGTAGTATAGTGGCCGGGGGTGAGACCCAGTACTTC; CDR3 protein: CASSIVAGGETQYF
D gene: TRBD1; V gene: TRBV28; clone size: .; J gene: TRBJ1-5; CDR3 DNA: TGTGCCAGCAGCGAATACAGGGGGAGCAATCAGCCCCAGCATTTT; CDR3 protein: CASSEYRGSNQPQHF
D gene: .; V gene: TRBV4-1; clone size: .; J gene: TRBJ1-6; CDR3 DNA: TGCGCCAGCAGCCAAGTGGCAGACTATAATTCACCCCTCCACTTT; CDR3 protein: CASSQVADYNSPLHF
D gene: TRBD1; V gene: TRBV5-6; clone size: .; J gene: TRBJ1-2; CDR3 DNA: TGTGCCAGCAGCCTGACAGGGGGAAACGGTGGCTACACCTTC; CDR3 protein: CASSLTGGNGGYTF
D gene: TRBD1; V gene: TRBV11-2; clone size: .; J gene: TRBJ2-7; CDR3 DNA: TGTGCCAGCGGGACAGGGCCCTACGAGCAGTACTTC; CDR3 protein: CASGTGPYEQYF